This T cell receptor (beta chain) was captured in a study of regulatory T cells in long-lasting Graves disease. Construction of TCR beta libraries relied on iRepertoire HTBI primers and on Arm-PCR targeting CDR3 regions. TCRdb passed the multiplex PCR reads through MiXCR, listing each CDR3 protein once. Of around 470,000 distinct CDR3 sequences detected, roughly 15% appear once; the ten largest clones hold roughly 15%. Time point reported: newly diagnosed GD, antithyroid drugs for less than 3 months. Following extraction of RNA from PBMCs, that RNA was used to make the TCR library. The diagnosis of Graves' disease used American Thyroid Association guidelines. Remarks on this clonotype: The antigen is unknown. A much larger clone is a single base away; this may be a read error.

Regarding the study as a whole: When disease was persistent, TRBV28, TRBJ1-2 and TRBJ2-5 were the favored segments.

V dropped 1 base and J dropped 3 bases, with 15 bases sitting between them. CDR1 is GTSNPN and CDR2 is SVGIG in the germline V gene (reference sequence). The CDR3 covers 15 residues. The same data also contributed to another study, on T cells in Graves' hyperthyroidism and ophthalmopathy. That publication notes: Not enrolled were patients with uncontrolled infection, other autoimmune disease, pregnancy or lactation. Blood also showed most of the thyroid clonotypes that were expanded above 0.001.

The chain has TRBV30 and TRBJ1-1; no reliable D call. The sequence came from a woman aged 50 to 60 with Graves disease. Sequencing used peripheral blood mononuclear cells (PBMCs), obtained at new diagnosis, from a patient treated with antithyroid drugs. The CDR3 DNA reads as TGTGCCTGGAGTGGTCATCTCCTTCGGGACACTGAAGCTTTCTTT. Its protein product is CAWSGHLLRDTEAFF.